This TCR beta chain originates from a study of blood T cell repertoires in COVID-19. From germline, CDR1 is GTSNPN and CDR2 SVGIG (reference sequence). Trimming took 2 bases from V and 8 from J; bases not matched to a gene: 7. The CDR3 has 14 amino acids. Source study methods: Estimation of nucleated cell counts relied on the amplification of reference gene primers. The assay was immunoSEQ multiplex PCR, and TCRdb's table has in-frame clones only and misses some. V and J calls and clone size follow that table, whereas D and trimming were derived from the DNA. The sample comprises tens of thousands of clones, roughly four fifths of which are singletons, and approximately 3.5% rests with the top ten.

Sequencing was performed on peripheral blood. The V call is TRBV30, the J call TRBJ2-4, with 9 bases identical to TRBD1. The clonotype originates from a man aged 50-59 years with acute or convalescent COVID-19. The CDR3 coding sequence is TGTGCCTGGAGTTTACAGGGGGCGGGGGACATTCAGTACTTC. Protein product: CAWSLQGAGDIQYF.